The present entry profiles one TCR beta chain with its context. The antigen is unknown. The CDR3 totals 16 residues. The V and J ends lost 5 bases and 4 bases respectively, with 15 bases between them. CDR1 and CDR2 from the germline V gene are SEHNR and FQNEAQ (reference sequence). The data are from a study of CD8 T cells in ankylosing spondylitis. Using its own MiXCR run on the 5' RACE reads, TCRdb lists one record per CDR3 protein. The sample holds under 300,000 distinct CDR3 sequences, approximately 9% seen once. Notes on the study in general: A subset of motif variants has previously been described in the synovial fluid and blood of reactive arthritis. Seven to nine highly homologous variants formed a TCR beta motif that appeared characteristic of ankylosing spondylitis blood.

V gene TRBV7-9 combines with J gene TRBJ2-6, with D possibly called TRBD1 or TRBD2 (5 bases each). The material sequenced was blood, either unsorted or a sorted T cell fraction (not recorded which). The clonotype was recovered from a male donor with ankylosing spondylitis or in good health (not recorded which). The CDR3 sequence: CASSGGTGVGANVLTF. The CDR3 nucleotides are TGTGCCAGCAGCGGGGGTACTGGGGTCGGGGCCAACGTCCTGACTTTC.